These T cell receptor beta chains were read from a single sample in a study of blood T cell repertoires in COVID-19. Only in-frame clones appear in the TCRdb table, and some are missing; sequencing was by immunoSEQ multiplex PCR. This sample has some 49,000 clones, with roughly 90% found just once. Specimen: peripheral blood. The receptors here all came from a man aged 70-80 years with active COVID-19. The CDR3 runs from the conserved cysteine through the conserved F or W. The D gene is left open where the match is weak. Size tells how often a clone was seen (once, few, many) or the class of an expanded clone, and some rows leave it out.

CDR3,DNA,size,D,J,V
CSVRLATYEQYF,TGCAGCGTTCGACTAGCCACCTACGAGCAGTACTTC,NA,TRBD2,TRBJ2-7,TRBV29-1
CAWSEWGARGSPLHF,TGTGCCTGGAGTGAGTGGGGGGCCAGGGGGTCACCCCTCCACTTT,NA,TRBD1,TRBJ1-6,TRBV30
CASSIVAGIDEQYF,TGTGCCAGTAGTATAGTAGCGGGAATCGACGAGCAGTACTTC,NA,TRBD2,TRBJ2-7,TRBV19
CASSAGTVSYEQYF,TGCGCCAGCAGCGCCGGGACTGTTTCCTACGAGCAGTACTTC,NA,NA,TRBJ2-7,TRBV5-1
CASSLVDRNGNTIYF,TGTGCCAGCAGCTTAGTTGACAGGAATGGAAACACCATATATTTT,NA,NA,TRBJ1-3,TRBV7-8
CASSPMLATEAFF,TGTGCCAGCAGCCCAATGTTGGCCACTGAAGCTTTCTTT,NA,NA,TRBJ1-1,TRBV7-2
CSALSPGTQYF,TGCAGTGCTTTATCCCCGGGTACGCAGTATTTT,NA,NA,TRBJ2-3,TRBV20-1
CASSRSGGLTDTQYF,TGTGCCAGCAGCCGAAGCGGGGGGCTCACAGATACGCAGTATTTT,NA,TRBD2,TRBJ2-3,TRBV3-1/TRBV3-2
CASSYHRGANSPLHF,TGTGCCAGCAGTTACCATCGGGGGGCGAATTCACCCCTCCACTTT,NA,NA,TRBJ1-6,TRBV6-5
CASSYSTRVQPQHF,TGTGCCAGCAGTTACTCCACTAGGGTTCAGCCCCAGCATTTT,NA,NA,TRBJ1-5,TRBV6-5
CASSPPQDTQYF,TGTGCCAGCTCACCCCCCCAGGATACGCAGTATTTT,NA,NA,TRBJ2-3,TRBV18
CATSDFKAGGRTDTQYF,TGTGCCACCAGTGATTTTAAGGCAGGGGGTCGGACAGATACGCAGTATTTT,NA,TRBD1,TRBJ2-3,TRBV24-1
CASSANNQPQHF,TGTGCCAGCAGTGCGAACAATCAGCCCCAGCATTTT,NA,NA,TRBJ1-5,TRBV12-3/TRBV12-4
CASSLSFRVFSTDTQYF,TGTGCCAGCAGTTTATCTTTCCGGGTTTTTAGTACAGATACGCAGTATTTT,NA,NA,TRBJ2-3,TRBV28
CASSLRGQGGSYEQYF,TGTGCCAGCAGTCTTAGGGGTCAGGGAGGCTCCTACGAGCAGTACTTC,once,NA,TRBJ2-7,TRBV11-2
CASSRGQGSYEQYF,TGCGCCAGCAGCCGCGGACAGGGATCCTACGAGCAGTACTTC,once,TRBD1,TRBJ2-7,TRBV4-3
CATRSTGENYGYTF,TGTGCCACCAGGTCAACGGGGGAAAACTATGGCTACACCTTC,NA,NA,TRBJ1-2,TRBV24-1
CASSDSSGRGISNQPQHF,TGCGCCAGCAGTGACTCCAGCGGCAGGGGGATTAGCAATCAGCCCCAGCATTTT,once,TRBD1,TRBJ1-5,TRBV6-4
CASYSQVSGANVLTF,TGTGCCTCCTATTCTCAGGTGTCTGGGGCCAACGTCCTGACTTTC,NA,NA,TRBJ2-6,TRBV7-2
CASRAGTSGYNEQFF,TGTGCCAGCAGAGCCGGGACTAGCGGATACAATGAGCAGTTCTTC,NA,TRBD2,TRBJ2-1,TRBV6-5
CASSGDRGGEQYF,TGTGCCAGCAGTGGCGACAGGGGGGGCGAGCAGTACTTC,few,TRBD1,TRBJ2-7,TRBV28
CASSRGTSGKTYEQYF,TGTGCCAGTAGTAGGGGGACTAGCGGGAAAACCTACGAGCAGTACTTC,NA,TRBD2,TRBJ2-7,TRBV19
CASSLDPPGVRGRAFF,TGTGCCAGCAGCTTAGACCCGCCGGGTGTCAGGGGCCGAGCTTTCTTT,NA,NA,TRBJ1-1,TRBV7-2
CASGPDSGNTIYF,TGTGCCAGTGGGCCGGACTCTGGAAACACCATATATTTT,NA,NA,TRBJ1-3,TRBV27
CASSGTARATQYF,TGTGCCAGCAGTGGGACAGCACGGGCTACGCAGTATTTT,NA,TRBD1,TRBJ2-3,TRBV28
CASTSSEGFGEQFF,TGTGCCAGCACCTCTTCGGAGGGGTTCGGAGAGCAGTTCTTC,NA,NA,TRBJ2-1,TRBV27
CASSQVRASGRAYNEQFF,TGCGCCAGCAGCCAAGTTAGGGCTAGCGGGAGGGCTTACAATGAGCAGTTCTTC,NA,TRBD2,TRBJ2-1,TRBV4-1
CASSQETYPYEQYF,TGTGCCAGCAGCCAAGAGACATATCCCTACGAGCAGTACTTC,medium-sized,NA,TRBJ2-7,TRBV3-1/TRBV3-2
CASSPGDRQPQHF,TGTGCCAGCAGCCCGGGGGATCGTCAGCCCCAGCATTTT,once,NA,TRBJ1-5,TRBV7-2
CASSFSAGGLHEQYF,TGTGCCAGTAGCTTCTCAGCGGGAGGGCTCCACGAGCAGTACTTC,NA,TRBD2,TRBJ2-7,TRBV19
CASSVGRINNSPLHF,TGTGCCAGCAGCGTGGGCAGGATCAATAATTCACCCCTCCACTTT,NA,NA,TRBJ1-6,TRBV13